The 30 T cell receptor beta chains given below trace back to one sample, sequenced in a study of OX40 agonist ivuxolimab in advanced cancers. TCRdb keeps only in-frame clones here, not all; method: immunoSEQ multiplex PCR. The sample holds 60,000 to 90,000 clones, about nine tenths seen once. Sequenced here: CD4+ or CD8+ T cells sorted from blood, sampled in a trial of the OX40 agonist ivuxolimab. The receptors derive from an adult with an advanced solid tumor such as melanoma, head and neck, liver or kidney cancer.

The V and J genes are TRBV6-4 and TRBJ1-5; D is undetermined. In germline, CDR1 is MRHNA, CDR2 SNTAGT. V was clipped by 9 bases and J by 3 bases, with 12 bases between them. The CDR3 is 13 amino acids. In nucleotides, the CDR3 is TGTGCCAGTGCGAAGGAACCCAATCAGCCCCAGCATTTT. Translating gives CASAKEPNQPQHF.

The chain carries TRBV29-1 and TRBJ2-2; the match to TRBD1 covers 7 bases. CDR3 length equals 13 residues. The V segment lost 6 bases and the J segment 5 bases; nucleotides outside the gene matches: 6. The germline V gene has CDR1 SQVTM and CDR2 ANQGSEA. The CDR3 protein is CSVPTGHTGELFF. CDR3 in DNA: TGCAGCGTCCCGACAGGGCATACCGGGGAGCTGTTTTTT.

CDR3 bases: TGCGCCAGCAGCACTGGGGGCATCGGAAATGAGCAGTTCTTC. This gives the protein CASSTGGIGNEQFF. The V gene is TRBV4-1, the J gene TRBJ2-1; a possible D gene is TRBD1 (6 bases). The CDR3 sequence is 14 residues long. CDR1 and CDR2 (germline): MGHRA, YSYEKL. The V and J ends lost 5 bases and 7 bases respectively, with 15 bases between them.

The genes are TRBV11-2 and TRBJ2-7; a possible D gene is TRBD1 (5 bases). The CDR3 has 17 amino acids. CDR1 is SGHAT, CDR2 FQNNGV, per germline. Deletions cut 1 base from V and 0 bases from J, with 16 bases between. CDR3 nucleotides: TGTGCCAGCAGCTTAGGCGCTGGGGCGGCGAGCTCCTACGAGCAGTACTTC. It translates to CASSLGAGAASSYEQYF.

The rearrangement links TRBV6-6 to TRBJ1-1, with D unclear. This CDR3 comprises 13 residues. Deletions cut 2 bases from V and 2 bases from J, with 6 bases between. Germline V gene data show CDR1 as MNHNY and CDR2 as SVGAGI (reference sequence). In DNA form, the CDR3 reads TGTGCCAGCAGTTACCGGGGTAACACTGAAGCTTTCTTT. Protein sequence: CASSYRGNTEAFF.

This sequence joins TRBV4-1 and TRBJ1-1, with no clear D. Trimming pared 1 base from V and 0 bases from J, leaving 9 bases between. The CDR3 totals 15 residues. Germline CDR1 is MGHRA and CDR2 is YSYEKL. DNA of the CDR3: TGCGCCAGCAGCCAAGTATACACCTTGAACACTGAAGCTTTCTTT. It encodes CASSQVYTLNTEAFF.

The V call is TRBV9, the J call TRBJ2-2; 8 nucleotides line up with TRBD1. The V segment lost 3 bases and the J segment 3 bases; nucleotides outside the gene matches: 4. The germline gives CDR1 SGDLS, CDR2 YYNGEE. The CDR3 is 15 residues long. CDR3: CASSATGGHTGELFF. DNA of the CDR3: TGTGCCAGCAGCGCTACAGGGGGGCACACCGGGGAGCTGTTTTTT.

The chain links TRBV30 to TRBJ1-6; D remains unclear. The V gene lost 3 bases and the J gene lost 7 bases, with 10 bases spanning the gap. This CDR3 spans 13 amino acids. CDR1 GTSNPN and CDR2 SVGIG come from the germline V gene (reference sequence). This CDR3 is CAWSLSDNSPLHF. The CDR3 DNA follows: TGTGCCTGGAGCTTGTCGGACAATTCACCCCTCCACTTT.

V and J are TRBV19 and TRBJ1-5; TRBD1 matches at 9 bases. Trimming took 1 base from V and 1 from J; bases not matched to a gene: 5. Germline CDR1 and CDR2: LNHDA and SQIVND (reference sequence). The CDR3 runs 17 residues. The CDR3 nucleotides are TGTGCCAGTAGTATAGTTGGGACAGGGAACAGCAATCAGCCCCAGCATTTT. Its translation: CASSIVGTGNSNQPQHF.

The chain couples TRBV28 to TRBJ1-6; D possibly corresponds to TRBD1 (6 bases). This CDR3 spans 15 amino acids. CDR1 and CDR2 (germline): MDHEN, SYDVKM. V lost 7 bases, J lost 7 bases, and 17 bases lay in between. The CDR3 region is CASTLQGPGNSPLHF. The CDR3 DNA follows: TGTGCCAGCACCCTGCAGGGGCCGGGGAATTCACCCCTCCACTTT.

The chain links TRBV6-6 to TRBJ1-2; D is unclear. This CDR3 has 14 residues. The ends were cut back, 0 bases at V and 5 bases at J, with 10 bases in the middle. Germline values: CDR1 MNHNY, CDR2 SVGAGI (reference sequence). CDR3 amino acids: CASSYSRGVYGYTF. DNA of the CDR3: TGTGCCAGCAGTTACTCCCGCGGGGTTTATGGCTACACCTTC.

The V and J genes are TRBV5-1 and TRBJ1-2; D is unresolved. Trimming stripped 0 bases from V and 14 bases from J, with 11 bases between. This CDR3 has 11 amino acids. CDR1 and CDR2 from the germline V gene are SGHRS and YFSETQ. CDR3: CASSLDTVKTF. In DNA form, the CDR3 reads TGCGCCAGCAGCTTGGACACGGTTAAAACCTTC.

The V gene is TRBV2, the J gene TRBJ1-6, with D perhaps TRBD1 (6 bases). CDR1 is SNHLY, CDR2 FYNNEI, per germline. Between the trimmed V and J ends, which lost 8 bases and 7 bases, there was a span of 21 bases. The CDR3 is 16 amino acids. The CDR3 DNA sequence: TGTGCCAGCCGAGACAGGCTCTGGGCCCCGAATTCACCCCTCCACTTT. Amino acid sequence: CASRDRLWAPNSPLHF.

The J gene is TRBJ2-3, the V gene TRBV5-1, with 7 positions matching TRBD2. The germline gives CDR1 SGHRS, CDR2 YFSETQ. CDR3 length: 15 amino acids. The J segment lost 1 base and the V segment lost 0 bases, leaving 2 bases of the junction unmatched. CDR3 protein: CASSLVAGGTDTQYF. CDR3 bases: TGCGCCAGCAGCTTGGTTGCGGGGGGCACAGATACGCAGTATTTT.

As concerns this clone: Other nucleotide sequences in the sample specify the same CDR3. The chain combines TRBV9 with TRBJ2-3; maybe TRBD2 (5 bases). The CDR3 is 13 amino acids. The V gene lost 2 bases and the J gene lost 2 bases, with 6 bases spanning the gap. Germline CDR1 reads SGDLS; CDR2 reads YYNGEE. CDR3 nucleotide sequence: TGTGCCAGCAGCGTGGGAGTCACAGATACGCAGTATTTT. It specifies CASSVGVTDTQYF.

The rearrangement links TRBV2 to TRBJ1-1; D unresolved. There are 12 residues in the CDR3. Per germline, CDR1 SNHLY and CDR2 FYNNEI. V was pared by 7 bases and J by 0 bases, with 6 bases between. The CDR3 is CASTGMNTEAFF. DNA of the CDR3: TGTGCCAGCACGGGAATGAACACTGAAGCTTTCTTT. Complete variable domain (other parts from reference TRBV2 and TRBJ1-1): EPEVTQTPSHQVTQMGQEVILRCVPISNHLYFYWYRQILGQKVEFLVSFYNNEISEKSEIFDDQFSVERPDGSNFTLKIRSTKLEDSAMYFCASTGMNTEAFFGQGTRLTVV.

V usage is TRBV4-3 and J usage is TRBJ1-2; no reliable D call. The length of the CDR3 is 14 residues. Germline assignment: CDR1 LGHNA and CDR2 YSLEER. V lost 1 base and J lost 0, with 6 bases in between. The CDR3 is CASSQARANYGYTF. The CDR3 DNA reads as TGCGCCAGCAGCCAAGCCAGAGCTAACTATGGCTACACCTTC.

The chain employs TRBV19 and TRBJ1-3, with D unresolved. Per germline, CDR1 LNHDA and CDR2 SQIVND (reference sequence). This CDR3 is 16 amino acids long. The germline V and J ends were trimmed by 3 bases and 0 bases, with 12 bases remaining between them. The chain's CDR3 is CASSMGRINSGNTIYF. CDR3 DNA: TGTGCCAGTAGTATGGGCAGGATAAACTCTGGAAACACCATATATTTT.

This chain joins TRBV18 and TRBJ1-1; perhaps TRBD1 as D (5 bases). This CDR3 is built from 14 residues. Trimming shortened V by 0 bases and J by 5 bases, and 10 bases separated the two germline ends. The germline CDR1 and CDR2 sequences are KGHSH and LQKENI. CDR3: CASSPPVGVTEAFF. The CDR3 nucleotides read TGTGCCAGCTCACCACCGGTAGGGGTAACTGAAGCTTTCTTT.

The count of this clone is one. This rearrangement joins TRBV5-4 to TRBJ2-5; D possibly uses TRBD1 or TRBD2 (6 bases each). V dropped 4 bases and J dropped 2 bases, with 15 bases sitting between them. This CDR3 has 15 residues. Germline assignment: CDR1 SGHNT and CDR2 YYREEE (reference sequence). CDR3 in amino acids: CASSPSRGRQETQYF. In DNA form, the CDR3 reads TGTGCCAGCAGCCCCAGTCGGGGGCGACAAGAGACCCAGTACTTC.

V and J are TRBV5-1 and TRBJ2-3, with TRBD1 as a possible D gene (5 bases). The germline V gene encodes CDR1 SGHRS and CDR2 YFSETQ. The CDR3 loop spans 15 amino acids. Trimming left V 0 bases short and J 0 bases short, with 8 bases between. The CDR3 region is CASSLGQSSTDTQYF. Written as DNA, the CDR3 is TGCGCCAGCAGCTTGGGACAGAGTAGCACAGATACGCAGTATTTT.

The V call is TRBV6-1, the J call TRBJ2-2; tentatively, D is TRBD2 (5 bases). The length of the CDR3 is 12 residues. V gave up 8 bases and J gave up 3 bases, with 7 bases separating them. The germline V gene encodes CDR1 MNHNS and CDR2 SASEGT. The CDR3 loop is CASERDTGELFF. CDR3 DNA: TGTGCCAGCGAGAGGGACACCGGGGAGCTGTTTTTT.

The J gene is TRBJ2-5, the V gene TRBV28, with D perhaps being TRBD1 or TRBD2 (7 bases each). The ends were cut back, 5 bases at V and 5 bases at J, with 15 bases in the middle. In germline, CDR1 is MDHEN, CDR2 SYDVKM. The CDR3 is 14 residues long. In DNA, the CDR3 is TGTGCCAGCAGTCTTCCAGGGGGGGGCGAGACCCAGTACTTC. This codes for CASSLPGGGETQYF.

The V call is TRBV10-3, the J call TRBJ1-2, with 9 bases aligning to TRBD1. V lost 0 bases and J lost 5; bases outside the gene matches: 7. This CDR3 is 16 amino acids long. Germline assignment: CDR1 ENHRY and CDR2 SYGVKD. The CDR3 loop is CAISESGRQGVYGYTF. CDR3 bases: TGTGCCATCAGTGAGTCTGGGAGACAGGGGGTTTATGGCTACACCTTC.

The chain uses TRBV20-1 and TRBJ2-5; D not resolved. Trimming left V 6 bases short and J 4 bases short, with 9 bases between. Germline-derived CDR1 and CDR2 are DFQATT and SNEGSKA (reference sequence). The CDR3 has 11 amino acids. The CDR3: CSAGLGETQYF. The CDR3 DNA is TGCAGTGCCGGATTAGGAGAGACCCAGTACTTC.

The J gene is TRBJ1-2, the V gene TRBV11-2, with TRBD1 matching over 7 bases. CDR1 is SGHAT and CDR2 is FQNNGV in the germline V gene. CDR3 length: 14 residues. J gave up 4 bases and V 4 bases, and 6 bases lay outside the gene matches. The CDR3 loop reads CASSSSAGGYGYTF. Written as DNA, the CDR3 is TGTGCCAGCAGCTCAAGTGCAGGGGGCTATGGCTACACCTTC.

The chain recombines TRBV14 with TRBJ2-5; 7 positions agree with TRBD1. CDR3 length: 15 residues. Germline values: CDR1 SGHDN, CDR2 FVKESK. The V and J ends lost 2 bases and 5 bases, in that order; junction bases with no gene match: 8. The DNA for the CDR3 is TGTGCCAGCAGCCAAAATACAGGGGCCTTTGAGACCCAGTACTTC. Translation: CASSQNTGAFETQYF.

This clone was recorded a few times. The chain combines TRBV10-1 with TRBJ2-7; TRBD2 matches at 12 bases. Germline V gene data show CDR1 as WNHNN and CDR2 as SYGVQD (reference sequence). The CDR3 has 15 residues. The junction had 7 bases not matched to a gene; V was cut back by 6 bases and J by 4 bases. CDR3 sequence: CASSKTSGSPYEQYF. Written as DNA, the CDR3 is TGCGCCAGCAGCAAGACTAGCGGGAGCCCTTACGAGCAGTACTTC.

As regards this clone: Germline is not matched at one junction end, which may reflect a read error. This chain joins TRBV28 and TRBJ1-1; D not resolved. CDR1 and CDR2 (germline): MDHEN, SYDVKM. This CDR3 is 13 amino acids long. The CDR3 DNA follows: TGTGCCAGCAGAACTAGTAAGAACGCTGAAGCTTTCTTT. This codes for CASRTSKNAEAFF.

This chain connects TRBV6-1 to TRBJ1-5; D gene uncertain. Trimming took off 1 base at V and 8 bases at J, with 9 bases between the two ends. The CDR3 covers 13 residues. Germline assignment: CDR1 MNHNS and CDR2 SASEGT. CDR3 sequence (DNA): TGTGCCAGCAGTGAAGGTATCGCCAAGCCCCAGCATTTT. Translation gives CASSEGIAKPQHF.